A single sample gave rise to the 12 T cell receptor beta chains below, sequenced in a study of cytomegalovirus exposure and HLA in healthy donors. Researchers ran the PCR with 60 Vbeta and 13 Jbeta primers. Libraries were prepared by immunoSEQ multiplex PCR; TCRdb keeps only in-frame clonotypes and omits some of them. In the table there are more than 65,000 clones, approximately 79% of which are singletons. The sequenced material came from PBMCs. The origin of the receptors is a female donor in good health and CMV-seronegative.

This rearrangement joins TRBV5-1 to TRBJ2-3, with a weak D call TRBD1 (6 bases). The CDR3 runs 12 residues. Trimming shortened V by 4 bases and J by 4 bases, and 7 bases separated the two germline ends. CDR1 and CDR2 (germline): SGHRS, YFSETQ. CDR3 DNA: TGCGCCAGCAGCAGGGGGTCAGATACGCAGTATTTT. Protein product: CASSRGSDTQYF. Based on the CDR3 plus reference TRBV5-1 and TRBJ2-3, the full variable domain is KAGVTQTPRYLIKTRGQQVTLSCSPISGHRSVSWYQQTPGQGLQFLFEYFSETQRNKGNFPGRFSGRQFSNSRSEMNVSTLELGDSALYLCASSRGSDTQYFGPGTRLTVL.

This CDR3 reads CASSVQGINNEQFF. DNA for the CDR3: TGCGCCAGCAGCGTACAGGGTATCAACAATGAGCAGTTCTTC. The V gene is TRBV5-1, the J gene TRBJ2-1, with D maybe TRBD1 (6 bases). CDR1 SGHRS and CDR2 YFSETQ come from the germline V gene. This CDR3 is 14 amino acids long. V was cut by 4 bases and J by 5 bases, with 13 bases left in between. Full variable domain (outside the CDR3, taken from reference TRBV5-1 and TRBJ2-1): KAGVTQTPRYLIKTRGQQVTLSCSPISGHRSVSWYQQTPGQGLQFLFEYFSETQRNKGNFPGRFSGRQFSNSRSEMNVSTLELGDSALYLCASSVQGINNEQFFGPGTRLTVL.

This chain uses TRBV9 with TRBJ2-5; a weak D match, TRBD1 (5 bases). The CDR3 spans 16 residues. The germline V gene encodes CDR1 SGDLS and CDR2 YYNGEE. Between the trimmed V and J ends, which lost 0 bases and 4 bases, there was a span of 16 bases. Here the CDR3 reads CASSVGRGAVGETQYF. The DNA for the CDR3 is TGTGCCAGCAGCGTAGGAAGGGGCGCGGTTGGAGAGACCCAGTACTTC.

The chain recombines TRBV28 with TRBJ1-4; a possible D gene is TRBD1 (6 bases). There are 16 residues in the CDR3. Per the germline V gene, CDR1 is MDHEN and CDR2 is SYDVKM. V lost 3 bases to trimming and J lost 1 base, with 12 bases between them. CDR3 amino acids: CASSFLGAGTNEKLFF. As DNA, the CDR3 is TGTGCCAGCAGTTTCCTGGGGGCAGGAACTAATGAAAAACTGTTTTTT.

The chain is built from TRBV19 and TRBJ2-5, with 8 bases that match TRBD2. Gene TRBJ2-7 matches the end of the DNA better, so the J call may be wrong. Germline V lookup: CDR1 LNHDA, CDR2 SQIVND (reference sequence). The CDR3 sequence is 14 residues long. The CDR3 region has the DNA TGTGCCAGTAGTCCTAGCGGGTACTCCTACGAGCAGTACTTC. This translates into CASSPSGYSYEQYF.

This clone is a singleton in its sample. The rearrangement uses TRBV10-2 and TRBJ2-5; 8 nucleotides line up with TRBD1. V lost 10 bases and J lost 4; bases outside the gene matches: 14. Looked up from germline, CDR1 is WSHSY and CDR2 is SAAADI. The CDR3 extends over 15 amino acids. CDR3 amino acids: CATKTTGEVGETQYF. CDR3 DNA sequence: TGCGCCACCAAAACGACAGGGGAGGTTGGAGAGACCCAGTACTTC.

The chain employs TRBV28 and TRBJ2-1, with D maybe TRBD1 (6 bases). The CDR3 spans 12 residues. CDR1 is MDHEN, CDR2 SYDVKM, per germline. Trimming stripped 3 bases from V and 10 bases from J, with 10 bases between. CDR3 in DNA: TGTGCCAGCAGTTTTCAACAGGGAGAGCAGTTCTTC. Translating gives CASSFQQGEQFF.

The rearrangement links TRBV4-2 to TRBJ1-1; D is possibly TRBD1 (6 bases). The germline V gene encodes CDR1 LGHNA and CDR2 YNFKEQ. The V end was cut by 2 bases, the J end by 0 bases, with 13 bases between. The CDR3 runs to 16 residues. The CDR3 DNA reads as TGTGCCAGCAGCCAACATCAGGGGACCATGAACACTGAAGCTTTCTTT. Residues: CASSQHQGTMNTEAFF.

By share, this clone ranks as medium-sized. The V call is TRBV6-1, the J call TRBJ2-6, with 9 positions matching TRBD2. V lost 4 bases, J lost 1 base, and 5 bases stayed unmatched. This CDR3 has 17 amino acids. From germline, CDR1 is MNHNS and CDR2 SASEGT. In DNA, the CDR3 is TGTGCCAGCAGTGGAATAGCGGGAGTTTCTGGGGCCAACGTCCTGACTTTC. This gives the protein CASSGIAGVSGANVLTF.

This clone was counted a few times. The V and J genes are TRBV6-1 and TRBJ1-1; 12 bases fit TRBD1. The CDR3 spans 14 residues. The germline gives CDR1 MNHNS, CDR2 SASEGT. Trimming cost V 6 bases and J 8 bases; bases outside gene matches: 7. In DNA, the CDR3 is TGTGCCAGCAGCAACCCGGGGACAGGGGGCGAAGCTTTCTTT. It yields the protein CASSNPGTGGEAFF.

Written as DNA, the CDR3 is TGTGCCAGCAGCTTACTCAGGGGGGCAGTTAATACTGAAGCTTTCTTT. Its protein is CASSLLRGAVNTEAFF. The chain links TRBV11-2 to TRBJ1-1, with 7 bases identical to TRBD1. The CDR3 has 16 residues. V lost 2 bases to trimming and J lost 5 bases; unmatched junction nucleotides: 11. CDR1 and CDR2 from the germline V gene are SGHAT and FQNNGV.

The chain is built from TRBV5-1 and TRBJ2-3, with 10 bases fitting TRBD2. Germline V gene data show CDR1 as SGHRS and CDR2 as YFSETQ. There are 16 residues in the CDR3. V was clipped by 3 bases and J by 0 bases; unmatched bases: 4. The CDR3 DNA reads TGCGCCAGCAGCTCTGGACTAGCGGTTAGCACAGATACGCAGTATTTT. The encoded protein is CASSSGLAVSTDTQYF.